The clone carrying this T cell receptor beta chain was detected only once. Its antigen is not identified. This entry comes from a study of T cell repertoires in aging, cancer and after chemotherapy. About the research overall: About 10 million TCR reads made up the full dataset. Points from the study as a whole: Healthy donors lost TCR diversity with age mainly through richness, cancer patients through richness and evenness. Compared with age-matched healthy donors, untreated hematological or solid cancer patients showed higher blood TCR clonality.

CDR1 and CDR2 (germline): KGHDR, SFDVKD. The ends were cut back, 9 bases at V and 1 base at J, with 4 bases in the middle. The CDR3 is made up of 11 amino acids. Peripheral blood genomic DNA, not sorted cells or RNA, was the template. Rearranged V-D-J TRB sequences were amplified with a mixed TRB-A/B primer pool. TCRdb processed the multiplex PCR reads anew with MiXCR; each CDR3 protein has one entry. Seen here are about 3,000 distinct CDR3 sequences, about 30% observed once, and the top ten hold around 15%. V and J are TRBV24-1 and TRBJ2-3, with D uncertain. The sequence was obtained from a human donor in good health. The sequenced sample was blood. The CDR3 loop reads CATGRTDTQYF. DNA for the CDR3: TGTGCCACCGGACGCACAGATACGCAGTATTTT.